Listed below are T cell receptor beta chains from one sample, sequenced in a study of response to subunit inactivated influenza vaccine. TCRdb fed the RT-PCR reads into MiXCR, producing one record per CDR3 protein. This table has around 750,000 distinct CDR3 sequences, 20% to 25% appearing once. The sequenced sample was PBMCs from blood, obtained around 5 days after vaccination. These receptors came from a man aged 50 or older who received an inactivated influenza vaccine. Both conserved end residues are trimmed from each CDR3.

CDR3aa: ASSDRTSNTEAF; v_gene: TRBV11-1; j_gene: TRBJ1-1; len: 12
CDR3aa: ASSSSLRFDEQY; v_gene: TRBV12-3/TRBV12-4; j_gene: TRBJ2-7; len: 12
CDR3aa: ASSWGSDETQY; v_gene: TRBV7-9; j_gene: TRBJ2-5; len: 11
CDR3aa: ASSRGTRGTYEQY; v_gene: TRBV25-1; j_gene: TRBJ2-7; len: 13
CDR3aa: ASSEAEETQY; v_gene: TRBV2; j_gene: TRBJ2-5; len: 10
CDR3aa: ASGWASDTEAF; v_gene: TRBV3-1; j_gene: TRBJ1-1; len: 11
CDR3aa: ASRPTENTEAF; v_gene: TRBV7-9; j_gene: TRBJ1-1; len: 11
CDR3aa: ASSQTKFGNTIY; v_gene: TRBV12-3/TRBV12-4; j_gene: TRBJ1-3; len: 12
CDR3aa: ATSRVAGSYNEQF; v_gene: TRBV15; j_gene: TRBJ2-1; len: 13
CDR3aa: ASSLSELAGFHGETQY; v_gene: TRBV7-6; j_gene: TRBJ2-5; len: 16
CDR3aa: ASSLVTARGETQY; v_gene: TRBV7-9; j_gene: TRBJ2-5; len: 13
CDR3aa: SARRTQGAADTQY; v_gene: TRBV20-1; j_gene: TRBJ2-3; len: 13
CDR3aa: ATRDRTPGANVLS; v_gene: TRBV10-3; j_gene: TRBJ2-6; len: 13
CDR3aa: ASSEHAASDYGYT; v_gene: TRBV2; j_gene: TRBJ1-2; len: 13
CDR3aa: ASSLGQGAPYEQY; v_gene: TRBV6-5; j_gene: TRBJ2-7; len: 13
CDR3aa: SVESRRGANNEQF; v_gene: TRBV29-1; j_gene: TRBJ2-1; len: 13
CDR3aa: ASRIGTGRETQY; v_gene: TRBV12-3/TRBV12-4; j_gene: TRBJ2-5; len: 12
CDR3aa: ASSGPAGARNIQY; v_gene: TRBV25-1; j_gene: TRBJ2-4; len: 13
CDR3aa: ASSSTSGGAY; v_gene: TRBV7-8; j_gene: TRBJ2-3; len: 10
CDR3aa: ASRSGQGAAF; v_gene: TRBV6-2/TRBV6-3; j_gene: TRBJ1-1; len: 10
CDR3aa: ASSLYPENSYNEQF; v_gene: TRBV27; j_gene: TRBJ2-1; len: 14
CDR3aa: ASSKTGGSRKETQY; v_gene: TRBV14; j_gene: TRBJ2-5; len: 14
CDR3aa: ASRMDGRQREPYGYT; v_gene: TRBV5-1; j_gene: TRBJ1-2; len: 15
CDR3aa: ASSPGLAGLGTQY; v_gene: TRBV5-4; j_gene: TRBJ2-5; len: 13
CDR3aa: ASSVRIGENTEAF; v_gene: TRBV9; j_gene: TRBJ1-1; len: 13
CDR3aa: ASSQDLAGANTGELF; v_gene: TRBV14; j_gene: TRBJ2-2; len: 15
CDR3aa: SAEGYSYNEQF; v_gene: TRBV29-1; j_gene: TRBJ2-1; len: 11
CDR3aa: ASSVRRTSGNEQF; v_gene: TRBV11-2; j_gene: TRBJ2-1; len: 13
CDR3aa: AIRGSSGMQETQY; v_gene: TRBV10-3; j_gene: TRBJ2-5; len: 13
CDR3aa: ASGTAGSTDTQY; v_gene: TRBV5-5; j_gene: TRBJ2-3; len: 12
CDR3aa: ASSLGALGTDTQY; v_gene: TRBV5-1; j_gene: TRBJ2-3; len: 13
CDR3aa: ASSFSSRNQSQH; v_gene: TRBV12-3/TRBV12-4; j_gene: TRBJ1-5; len: 12
CDR3aa: ASSSQREGSYEQY; v_gene: TRBV9; j_gene: TRBJ2-7; len: 13
CDR3aa: ASSYSNGAQH; v_gene: TRBV6-5; j_gene: TRBJ1-5; len: 10
CDR3aa: ASSTSDRVSYEQY; v_gene: TRBV5-1; j_gene: TRBJ2-7; len: 13
CDR3aa: AIGQGAGNTIY; v_gene: TRBV10-3; j_gene: TRBJ1-3; len: 11
CDR3aa: AISESAGRDSNQPQH; v_gene: TRBV10-3; j_gene: TRBJ1-5; len: 15
CDR3aa: ASSLAFEAF; v_gene: TRBV12-3/TRBV12-4; j_gene: TRBJ1-1; len: 9
CDR3aa: ASSLGIDTQY; v_gene: TRBV12-3/TRBV12-4; j_gene: TRBJ2-3; len: 10
CDR3aa: SASSGGLSTDTQY; v_gene: TRBV20-1; j_gene: TRBJ2-3; len: 13
CDR3aa: ASSYSSWTERNEQF; v_gene: TRBV6-5; j_gene: TRBJ2-1; len: 14
CDR3aa: ASSPGGSGGPYDTQY; v_gene: TRBV7-2; j_gene: TRBJ2-3; len: 15
CDR3aa: ASSQAQADIQY; v_gene: TRBV4-2; j_gene: TRBJ2-4; len: 11
CDR3aa: ASSDQQGVYEQY; v_gene: TRBV6-1; j_gene: TRBJ2-7; len: 12
CDR3aa: SARDPAGSSSYEQY; v_gene: TRBV20-1; j_gene: TRBJ2-7; len: 14
CDR3aa: ASMRERANGYT; v_gene: TRBV28; j_gene: TRBJ1-2; len: 11
CDR3aa: ASSPSGPYREHEQY; v_gene: TRBV6-1; j_gene: TRBJ2-7; len: 14
CDR3aa: ASSSNQGRLPYEQY; v_gene: TRBV7-9; j_gene: TRBJ2-7; len: 14
CDR3aa: ASSYLGQGLQPQH; v_gene: TRBV7-2; j_gene: TRBJ1-5; len: 13
CDR3aa: SVIGNTEAF; v_gene: TRBV29-1; j_gene: TRBJ1-1; len: 9
CDR3aa: ASSDNSNEQF; v_gene: TRBV2; j_gene: TRBJ2-1; len: 10
CDR3aa: ASSPQSQNTEAF; v_gene: TRBV18; j_gene: TRBJ1-1; len: 12
CDR3aa: ASSFQGTDSPLH; v_gene: TRBV5-1; j_gene: TRBJ1-6; len: 12
CDR3aa: ASSYSMGGIEETQY; v_gene: TRBV6-2/TRBV6-3; j_gene: TRBJ2-5; len: 14
CDR3aa: ASSFSGDYNEQF; v_gene: TRBV27; j_gene: TRBJ2-1; len: 12